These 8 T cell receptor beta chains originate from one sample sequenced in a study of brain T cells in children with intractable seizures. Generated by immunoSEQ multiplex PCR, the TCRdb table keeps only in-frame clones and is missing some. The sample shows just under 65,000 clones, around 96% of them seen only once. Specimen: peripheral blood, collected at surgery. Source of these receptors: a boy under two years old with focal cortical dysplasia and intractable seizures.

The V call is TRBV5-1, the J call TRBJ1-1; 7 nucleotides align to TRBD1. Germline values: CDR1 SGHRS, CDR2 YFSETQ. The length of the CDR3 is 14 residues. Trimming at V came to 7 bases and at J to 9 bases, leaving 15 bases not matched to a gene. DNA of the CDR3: TGCGCCAGCTCCGCCGTACAGGGGTTGGTTAAAGCTTTCTTT. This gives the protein CASSAVQGLVKAFF.

CDR3 in DNA: TGTGCCAGCGCGCCAATTGCCATAAGCACAGATACGCAGTATTTT. It specifies CASAPIAISTDTQYF. The J gene is TRBJ2-3, the V gene TRBV2; D is undetermined. The V and J ends lost 8 bases and 0 bases respectively, with 15 bases between them. Germline CDR1 SNHLY, CDR2 FYNNEI. CDR3 size: 15 residues.

The CDR3 region has the DNA TGCGCCAGCAGCGACAGGGGGCTTCACTATGGCTACACCTTC. Residues: CASSDRGLHYGYTF. The chain combines TRBV5-1 with TRBJ1-2; 10 nucleotides line up with TRBD1. After removal of 4 bases from V and 3 bases from J, the junction contained 3 bases not matched to a gene. The CDR3 has 14 residues. Germline CDR1 reads SGHRS; CDR2 reads YFSETQ.

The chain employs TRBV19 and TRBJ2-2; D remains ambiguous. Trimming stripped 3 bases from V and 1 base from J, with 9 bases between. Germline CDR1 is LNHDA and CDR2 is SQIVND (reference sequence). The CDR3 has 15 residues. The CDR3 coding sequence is TGTGCCAGTAGTATCATCCTGGGGAACACCGGGGAGCTGTTTTTT. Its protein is CASSIILGNTGELFF.

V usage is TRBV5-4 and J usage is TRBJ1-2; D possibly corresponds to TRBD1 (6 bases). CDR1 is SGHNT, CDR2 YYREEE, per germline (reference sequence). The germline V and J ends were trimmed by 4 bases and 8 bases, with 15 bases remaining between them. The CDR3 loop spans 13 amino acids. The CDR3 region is CASSAGGAGGYTF. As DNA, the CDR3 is TGTGCCAGCAGCGCCGGGGGGGCTGGCGGCTACACCTTC.

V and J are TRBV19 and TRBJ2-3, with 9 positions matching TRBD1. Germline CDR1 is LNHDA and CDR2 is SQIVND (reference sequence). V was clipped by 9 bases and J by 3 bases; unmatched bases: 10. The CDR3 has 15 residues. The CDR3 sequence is CARGDGTGWTDTQYF. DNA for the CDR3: TGTGCCAGGGGGGATGGGACAGGGTGGACAGATACGCAGTATTTT.

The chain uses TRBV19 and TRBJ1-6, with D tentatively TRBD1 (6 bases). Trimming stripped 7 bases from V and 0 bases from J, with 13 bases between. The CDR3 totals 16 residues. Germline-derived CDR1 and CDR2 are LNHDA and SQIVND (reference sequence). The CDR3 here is CASTGRGGSYNSPLHF. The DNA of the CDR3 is TGTGCCAGTACCGGTAGAGGGGGCTCCTATAATTCACCCCTCCACTTT.

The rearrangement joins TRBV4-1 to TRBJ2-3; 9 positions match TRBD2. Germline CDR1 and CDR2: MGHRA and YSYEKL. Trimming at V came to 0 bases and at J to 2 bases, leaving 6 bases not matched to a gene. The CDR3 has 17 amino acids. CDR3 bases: TGCGCCAGCAGCCAAGAACGCGGGGGGGGTTACACAGATACGCAGTATTTT. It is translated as CASSQERGGGYTDTQYF.